The 30 T cell receptor beta chains presented below share a single source sample, sequenced in a study of shared clonotypes between healthy human individuals. Profiling relied on immunoSEQ multiplex PCR, and the TCRdb table lists in-frame clones only, not all of them. The sample has around 2.1 million clones, under 97% seen once; the top ten hold around 0.13%. Sequencing was done on a sample of naive CD4+ T cells sorted from blood. The subset is: CD45RA+ positively selected. These receptor sequences come from a man younger than 35 in good health.

The V and J genes are TRBV5-4 and TRBJ2-1; TRBD2 matches at 10 bases. J was trimmed by 0 bases and V by 9 bases; bases with no gene match: 12. Germline loops: CDR1 SGHNT, CDR2 YYREEE (reference sequence). This CDR3 has 17 amino acids. CDR3 nucleotides: TGTGCCACCAAGTCCCAGCGGGAGGGGAGCTCCTACAATGAGCAGTTCTTC. Its translation: CATKSQREGSSYNEQFF.

This chain uses TRBV2 with TRBJ1-1; 7 bases map to TRBD1. V was clipped by 8 bases and J by 6 bases; unmatched bases: 9. Germline CDR1 and CDR2: SNHLY and FYNNEI. The length of the CDR3 is 13 residues. The CDR3 bases are TGTGCCAGCGCTAATGAGCAGGGGGCTGAAGCTTTCTTT. Amino acid sequence: CASANEQGAEAFF.

The chain combines TRBV10-3 with TRBJ2-7; TRBD1 matches 8 bases. CDR1 is ENHRY and CDR2 is SYGVKD in the germline V gene. The CDR3 is 12 residues long. V lost 6 bases, J lost 6 bases, and 4 bases stayed unmatched. The CDR3 DNA reads as TGTGCCATCAGAGATACAGGGGGCGAGCAGTACTTC. Translating gives CAIRDTGGEQYF.

The V gene is TRBV9, the J gene TRBJ2-5, with 8 nucleotides matching TRBD2. There are 16 residues in the CDR3. In germline, CDR1 is SGDLS, CDR2 YYNGEE. V shed 0 bases, J shed 6 bases, and the junction held 10 bases outside the gene matches. The CDR3 spells CASSVVSTGGPKTQYF. In DNA form, the CDR3 reads TGTGCCAGCAGCGTAGTCTCGACGGGGGGGCCGAAGACCCAGTACTTC.

The chain couples TRBV5-4 to TRBJ2-5; D is uncertain. CDR3 length: 12 residues. V was clipped by 2 bases and J by 2 bases, with 4 bases between them. In germline, CDR1 is SGHNT, CDR2 YYREEE (reference sequence). As DNA, the CDR3 is TGTGCCAGCAGCTTACGACAAGAGACCCAGTACTTC. It encodes CASSLRQETQYF.

The chain joins TRBV10-3 to TRBJ2-5; 10 bases agree with TRBD1. The germline gives CDR1 ENHRY, CDR2 SYGVKD. J was trimmed by 2 bases and V by 10 bases; bases with no gene match: 7. The CDR3 has 14 residues. The chain's CDR3 is CATEPGQGQETQYF. CDR3 nucleotide sequence: TGTGCCACCGAGCCGGGACAGGGGCAAGAGACCCAGTACTTC.

The chain uses TRBV7-9 and TRBJ1-1; D may be TRBD1 (5 bases). V was clipped by 5 bases and J by 7 bases, with 17 bases between them. The length of the CDR3 is 14 residues. Germline V gene data show CDR1 as SEHNR and CDR2 as FQNEAQ (reference sequence). CDR3 region: CASSHNHDRSEAFF. DNA for the CDR3: TGTGCCAGCAGCCACAACCACGACAGAAGTGAAGCTTTCTTT.

About this clone: Different DNA sequences within this sample yield the same CDR3. The CDR3 nucleotides read TGTGCCTGGAGTGTAGGAGGTTCTGGGGCCAACGTCCTGACTTTC. Translating it yields CAWSVGGSGANVLTF. The V call is TRBV30, the J call TRBJ2-6, with TRBD2 as a possible D gene (5 bases). The CDR3 is 15 residues long. V dropped 0 bases and J dropped 1 base, with 7 bases sitting between them. The germline V gene encodes CDR1 GTSNPN and CDR2 SVGIG (reference sequence).

This clone was counted a single time. This chain uses TRBV10-3 with TRBJ1-2; the D gene is possibly TRBD1 (5 bases). V shed 0 bases and J shed 4 bases, with 9 bases lying between them. The germline gives CDR1 ENHRY, CDR2 SYGVKD. The CDR3 has 14 residues. The CDR3 bases are TGTGCCATCAGTGAGTCCAGGGAATCCTATGGCTACACCTTC. It encodes CAISESRESYGYTF.

The CDR3: CASSQTENYGYTF. The CDR3 bases are TGTGCCAGCAGCCAAACAGAAAACTATGGCTACACCTTC. The chain employs TRBV14 and TRBJ1-2, with D uncertain. This CDR3 region has 13 residues. The germline V gene encodes CDR1 SGHDN and CDR2 FVKESK. V lost 2 bases and J lost 2, with 6 bases in between.

The CDR3, as DNA: TGTGCCAGCAGCTTGGCCCCCCCCTCCTACAATGAGCAGTTCTTC. Its translation is CASSLAPPSYNEQFF. The chain couples TRBV5-4 to TRBJ2-1; D ambiguous. The V gene lost 0 bases and the J gene lost 0 bases, with 7 bases spanning the gap. Germline-derived CDR1 and CDR2 are SGHNT and YYREEE (reference sequence). The CDR3 spans 15 residues.

About this clone itself: This same CDR3 is encoded by further DNA sequences in the sample. The V call is TRBV6-5, the J call TRBJ1-4, with a weak D call TRBD1 (5 bases). The CDR3 is 11 residues long. Germline values: CDR1 MNHEY, CDR2 SVGAGI. Trimming removed 5 bases from V and 7 bases from J, with 5 bases in between. The CDR3 sequence: CASSRGEKLFF. The CDR3, as DNA: TGTGCCAGCAGTAGGGGTGAAAAACTGTTTTTT.

The chain is built from TRBV9 and TRBJ2-7; D is unclear. This CDR3 region has 15 residues. The ends were cut back, 0 bases at V and 0 bases at J, with 10 bases in the middle. Germline CDR1 reads SGDLS; CDR2 reads YYNGEE. The CDR3 here is CASSVAPARSYEQYF. Written as DNA, the CDR3 is TGTGCCAGCAGCGTAGCTCCAGCGCGCTCCTACGAGCAGTACTTC.

The chain is built from TRBV5-1 and TRBJ2-2; D is unresolved. CDR1 SGHRS and CDR2 YFSETQ come from the germline V gene. The CDR3 has 12 residues. Trimming left V 4 bases short and J 4 bases short, with 5 bases between. Here the CDR3 reads CASSRSTGELFF. As DNA, the CDR3 is TGCGCCAGCAGCCGGAGCACCGGGGAGCTGTTTTTT.

The chain combines TRBV6-5 with TRBJ1-1; D unresolved. V lost 6 bases, J lost 1 base, and 9 bases lay in between. CDR1 is MNHEY, CDR2 SVGAGI, per germline. The CDR3 sequence is 13 residues long. The CDR3 loop reads CASSPLQNTEAFF. CDR3 nucleotides: TGTGCCAGCAGCCCCCTCCAGAACACTGAAGCTTTCTTT.

About this clone itself: A read error may account for a junction end that differs from germline. The chain uses TRBV4-2 and TRBJ1-1; tentatively, D is TRBD1 (6 bases). This CDR3 spans 13 amino acids. Germline loops: CDR1 LGHNA, CDR2 YNFKEQ. Here the CDR3 reads CASSRQAGTEPLF. CDR3 nucleotides: TGTGCCAGCAGCCGACAGGCCGGGACCGAACCCCTCTTT.

J is TRBJ1-2 and V is TRBV6-6; D unresolved. The length of the CDR3 is 13 residues. V was trimmed by 0 bases and J by 4 bases, leaving 6 bases between them. Germline V gives CDR1 MNHNY, CDR2 SVGAGI (reference sequence). CDR3 protein: CASSYSGSYGYTF. CDR3 DNA: TGTGCCAGCAGTTACTCGGGGAGCTATGGCTACACCTTC.

CDR3 sequence (DNA): TGTGCCAGCAGTCCGGGAAGATCTGGCTACACCTTC. This sequence encodes CASSPGRSGYTF. This chain links TRBV11-2 with TRBJ1-2; no definite D call. This CDR3 contains 12 residues. V was shortened by 6 bases and J by 7 bases, with 12 bases between the two germline ends. Germline loops: CDR1 SGHAT, CDR2 FQNNGV.

This clone was seen only a few times. V is TRBV6-4 and J is TRBJ1-6, with D hard to call. The germline V gene has CDR1 MRHNA and CDR2 SNTAGT. This CDR3 is 13 amino acids long. V was pared by 6 bases and J by 8 bases, with 11 bases between. The CDR3, as DNA: TGTGCCAGCAGCGCAATTGTACATTCACCCCTCCACTTT. Protein product: CASSAIVHSPLHF.

As for this clone: The junction shows a germline mismatch at one end, possibly a read error. V gene TRBV4-1 combines with J gene TRBJ1-3; D is perhaps TRBD1 (5 bases). The CDR3 totals 15 residues. Germline CDR1 and CDR2: MGHRA and YSYEKL. The CDR3 region is CASSQDWGSENTIYF. The CDR3 DNA is TGCGCCAGCAGCCAAGATTGGGGGTCTGAAAACACCATATATTTT.

The CDR3 DNA is TGTGCCTGGAGTGCACGGGACCCCGCCAAAAACATTCAGTACTTC. Protein product: CAWSARDPAKNIQYF. This chain joins TRBV30 and TRBJ2-4, with D perhaps being TRBD1 or TRBD2 (5 bases each). Looked up from germline, CDR1 is GTSNPN and CDR2 is SVGIG (reference sequence). V lost 1 base and J lost 1, with 11 bases in between. The CDR3 contains 15 residues.

V usage is TRBV30 and J usage is TRBJ2-7, with D tentatively TRBD1 (6 bases). Germline CDR1 and CDR2: GTSNPN and SVGIG (reference sequence). Trimming left V 5 bases short and J 7 bases short, with 15 bases between. The CDR3 is 12 amino acids. CDR3 DNA sequence: TGTGCCTGGGGGCAGGGGCAAGGGGAGCAGTACTTC. This gives the protein CAWGQGQGEQYF.

The chain recombines TRBV2 with TRBJ1-1; 10 nucleotides align to TRBD1. CDR3 length: 13 amino acids. CDR1 SNHLY and CDR2 FYNNEI come from the germline V gene. Trimming removed 11 bases from V and 4 bases from J; junction bases left unmatched: 7. DNA of the CDR3: TGTGCCGCCGAGGGGGACAGGGGCACTGAAGCTTTCTTT. It specifies CAAEGDRGTEAFF.

This clone was found once. The V and J genes are TRBV7-2 and TRBJ1-3; D might be TRBD1 (5 bases). CDR3 length equals 15 residues. From germline, CDR1 is SGHTA and CDR2 FQGNSA. V dropped 5 bases and J dropped 0 bases, with 11 bases sitting between them. The CDR3 DNA sequence: TGTGCCAGCAGCAAGACAGCTAGCTCTGGAAACACCATATATTTT. It is translated as CASSKTASSGNTIYF.

This clone is a singleton in its sample. This chain joins TRBV5-1 and TRBJ2-2; D is unclear. The germline V gene encodes CDR1 SGHRS and CDR2 YFSETQ. V shed 1 base and J shed 5 bases, with 9 bases lying between them. The CDR3 totals 14 residues. The CDR3 loop is CASSLTQLTGELFF. CDR3 bases: TGCGCCAGCAGCTTGACACAGTTAACCGGGGAGCTGTTTTTT. The variable domain in full, completed from reference TRBV5-1 and TRBJ2-2, reads KAGVTQTPRYLIKTRGQQVTLSCSPISGHRSVSWYQQTPGQGLQFLFEYFSETQRNKGNFPGRFSGRQFSNSRSEMNVSTLELGDSALYLCASSLTQLTGELFFGEGSRLTVL.

J is TRBJ2-7 and V is TRBV10-3; no clear D. Looked up from germline, CDR1 is ENHRY and CDR2 is SYGVKD. V dropped 0 bases and J dropped 7 bases, with 7 bases sitting between them. The CDR3 is made up of 12 amino acids. This CDR3 reads CAISESKVEQYF. The CDR3 nucleotides read TGTGCCATCAGTGAGTCGAAGGTGGAGCAGTACTTC.

This chain uses TRBV18 with TRBJ1-6; TRBD1 matches at 8 bases. The CDR3 is 14 residues long. Trimming cost V 3 bases and J 9 bases; bases outside gene matches: 4. Germline V CDR1 and CDR2: KGHSH, LQKENI. DNA for the CDR3: TGTGCCAGCTCACCGCTCGGACAGGGTTCACCCCTCCACTTT. Translated, it gives CASSPLGQGSPLHF.

The chain combines TRBV6-1 with TRBJ2-6, with D possibly TRBD1 on 6 matching bases. Germline values: CDR1 MNHNS, CDR2 SASEGT. The CDR3 sequence is 16 residues long. Trimming left V 4 bases short and J 0 bases short, with 10 bases between. The CDR3 spells CASSATGNSGANVLTF. In nucleotides, the CDR3 is TGTGCCAGCAGTGCTACAGGGAACTCTGGGGCCAACGTCCTGACTTTC.

The chain combines TRBV5-6 with TRBJ2-5; 12 nucleotides line up with TRBD2. The trim removed 2 bases at V and 6 bases at J, leaving 5 bases unmatched. This CDR3 region has 15 residues. Germline CDR1 and CDR2: SGHDT and YYEEEE. The DNA for the CDR3 is TGTGCCAGCAGCTTATCTAGCGGGGGGGCTAAGACCCAGTACTTC. This encodes CASSLSSGGAKTQYF.

Note on this clone: Other DNA sequences of this sample code for an identical CDR3. V and J are TRBV18 and TRBJ2-3; D remains ambiguous. In germline, CDR1 is KGHSH, CDR2 LQKENI. With 2 bases removed from V and 0 bases from J, the gap between germline ends came to 6 bases. There are 14 residues in the CDR3. CDR3 sequence reads: CASSPVQSTDTQYF. CDR3 coding DNA: TGTGCCAGCTCACCAGTTCAGAGCACAGATACGCAGTATTTT.